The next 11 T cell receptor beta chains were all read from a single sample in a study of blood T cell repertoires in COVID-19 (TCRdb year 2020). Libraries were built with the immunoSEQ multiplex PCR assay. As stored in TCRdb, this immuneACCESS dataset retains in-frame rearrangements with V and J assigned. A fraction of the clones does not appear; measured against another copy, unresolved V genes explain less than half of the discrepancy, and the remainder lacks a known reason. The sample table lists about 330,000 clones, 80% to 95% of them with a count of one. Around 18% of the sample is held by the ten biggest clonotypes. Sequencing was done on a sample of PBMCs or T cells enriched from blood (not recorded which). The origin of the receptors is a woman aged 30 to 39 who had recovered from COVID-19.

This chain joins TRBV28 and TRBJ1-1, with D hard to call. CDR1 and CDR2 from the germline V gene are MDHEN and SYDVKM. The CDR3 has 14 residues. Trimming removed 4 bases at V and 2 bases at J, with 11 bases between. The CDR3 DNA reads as TGTGCCAGCAGTTCCAGATTGCCAAACACTGAAGCTTTCTTT. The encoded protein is CASSSRLPNTEAFF.

CDR3 sequence reads: CASSLTGTGDETQYF. CDR3 DNA: TGTGCCAGTAGTTTGACCGGGACAGGGGACGAGACCCAGTACTTC. The chain links TRBV19 to TRBJ2-5; TRBD1 matches 10 bases. V trimming: 5 bases; J trimming: 5 bases; junction bases outside the gene matches: 8. Germline V gene lookup returns CDR1 LNHDA and CDR2 SQIVND (reference sequence). This CDR3 has 15 amino acids.

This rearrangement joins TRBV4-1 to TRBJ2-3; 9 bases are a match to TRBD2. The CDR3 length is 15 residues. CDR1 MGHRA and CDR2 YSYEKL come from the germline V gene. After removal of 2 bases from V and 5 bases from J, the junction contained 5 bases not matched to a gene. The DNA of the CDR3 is TGCGCCAGCAGCCAACTAGCGGGGTTGGGAGATACGCAGTATTTT. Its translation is CASSQLAGLGDTQYF.

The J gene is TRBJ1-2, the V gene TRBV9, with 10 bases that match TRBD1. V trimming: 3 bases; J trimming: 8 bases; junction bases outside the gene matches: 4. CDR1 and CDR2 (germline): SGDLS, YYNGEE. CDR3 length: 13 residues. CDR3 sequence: CASSEDRGRGYTF. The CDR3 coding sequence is TGTGCCAGCAGCGAAGACAGGGGGCGAGGCTACACCTTC.

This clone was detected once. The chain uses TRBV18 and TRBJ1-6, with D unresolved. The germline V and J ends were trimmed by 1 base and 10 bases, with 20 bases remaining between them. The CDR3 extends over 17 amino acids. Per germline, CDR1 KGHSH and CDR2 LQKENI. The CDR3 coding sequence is TGTGCCAGCTCACCACGGGCGGGCGGTGCCCAAGGCTCACCCCTCCACTTT. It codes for CASSPRAGGAQGSPLHF. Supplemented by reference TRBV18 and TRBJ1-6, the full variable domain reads NAGVMQNPRHLVRRRGQEARLRCSPMKGHSHVYWYRQLPEEGLKFMVYLQKENIIDESGMPKERFSAEFPKEGPSILRIQQVVRGDSAAYFCASSPRAGGAQGSPLHFGNGTRLTVT.

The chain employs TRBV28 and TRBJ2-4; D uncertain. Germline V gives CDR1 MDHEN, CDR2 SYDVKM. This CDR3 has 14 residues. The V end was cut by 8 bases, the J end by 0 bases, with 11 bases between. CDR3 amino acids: CASRKRLAKNIQYF. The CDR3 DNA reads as TGTGCCAGCCGCAAAAGACTAGCCAAAAACATTCAGTACTTC.

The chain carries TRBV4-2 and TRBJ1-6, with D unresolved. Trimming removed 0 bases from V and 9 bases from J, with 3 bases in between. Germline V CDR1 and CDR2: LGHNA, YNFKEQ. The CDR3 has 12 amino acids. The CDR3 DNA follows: TGTGCCAGCAGCCAAGAGAGTTCACCCCTCCACTTT. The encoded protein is CASSQESSPLHF.

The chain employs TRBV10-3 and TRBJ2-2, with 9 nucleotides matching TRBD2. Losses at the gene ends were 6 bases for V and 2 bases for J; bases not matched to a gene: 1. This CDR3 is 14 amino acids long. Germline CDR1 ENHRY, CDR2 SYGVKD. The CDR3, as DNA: TGTGCCATCAGGACTAGCGGAAACACCGGGGAGCTGTTTTTT. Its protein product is CAIRTSGNTGELFF.

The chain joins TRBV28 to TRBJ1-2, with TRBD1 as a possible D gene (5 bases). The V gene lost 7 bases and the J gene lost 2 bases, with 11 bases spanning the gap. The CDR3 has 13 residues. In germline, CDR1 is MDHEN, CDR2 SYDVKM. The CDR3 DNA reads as TGTGCCAGCAATCTAGGGGTGAACTATGGCTACACCTTC. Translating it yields CASNLGVNYGYTF.

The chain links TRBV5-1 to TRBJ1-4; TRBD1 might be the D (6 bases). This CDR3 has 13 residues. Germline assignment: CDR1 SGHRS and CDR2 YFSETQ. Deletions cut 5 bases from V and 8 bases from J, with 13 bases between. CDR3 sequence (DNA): TGCGCCAGCAGTGGGGGGGCTCAGGAAAAACTGTTTTTT. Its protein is CASSGGAQEKLFF.

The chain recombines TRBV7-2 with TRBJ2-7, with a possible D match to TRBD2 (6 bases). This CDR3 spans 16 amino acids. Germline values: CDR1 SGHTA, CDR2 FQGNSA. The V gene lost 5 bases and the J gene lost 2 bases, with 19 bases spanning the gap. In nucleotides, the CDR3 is TGTGCCAGCAGCCTCATTGCGGGGCCTCTGGCCTACGAGCAGTACTTC. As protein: CASSLIAGPLAYEQYF. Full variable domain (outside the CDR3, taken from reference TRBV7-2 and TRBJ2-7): GAGVSQSPSNKVTEKGKDVELRCDPISGHTALYWYRQSLGQGLEFLIYFQGNSAPDKSGLPSDRFSAERTGGSVSTLTIQRTQQEDSAVYLCASSLIAGPLAYEQYFGPGTRLTVT.